This TCR beta chain was sequenced for a study of identical twins. Overall study results and limits: Fewer insertions marked abundant cord blood beta clonotypes; young adult naive trended weakly, memory not at all. Invariant T cells like MAIT and iNKT could partly confound the zero-insertion analyses.

A single record per CDR3 protein comes from TCRdb applying MiXCR to the 5' RACE reads. The sample shows nearly 650,000 distinct CDR3 sequences, roughly 7.1% of them seen only once. Worth noting for this clonotype: Its cognate antigen is unknown. The germline gene is not matched at one end of the junction; a read error may be the cause.

CDR3 length equals 16 residues. Germline-derived CDR1 and CDR2 are SGHRS and YFSETQ. In addition, the sample was reused for a study of yellow fever vaccine responses in identical twins.

Sequenced input: PBMCs. The rearrangement joins TRBV5-1 to TRBJ2-5, with 10 bases lining up with TRBD1. The sequence derives from a young woman in good health. CDR3 coding DNA: TGCGCCAGCAGTTTGGCCGGGACAGGGGCGAAAGAGACCCAGTACTTC. It specifies CASSLAGTGAKETQYF.